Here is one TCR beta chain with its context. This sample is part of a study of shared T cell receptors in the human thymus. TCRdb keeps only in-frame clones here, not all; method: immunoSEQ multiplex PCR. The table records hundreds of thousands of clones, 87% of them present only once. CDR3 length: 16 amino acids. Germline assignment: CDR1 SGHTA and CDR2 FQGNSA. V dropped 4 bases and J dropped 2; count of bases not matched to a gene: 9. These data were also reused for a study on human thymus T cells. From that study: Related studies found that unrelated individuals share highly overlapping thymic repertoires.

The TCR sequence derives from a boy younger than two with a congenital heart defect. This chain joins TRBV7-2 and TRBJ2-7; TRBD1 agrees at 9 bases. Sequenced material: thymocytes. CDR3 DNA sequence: TGTGCCAGCAGCTCACGGACAGGGGCTAATACCTACGAGCAGTACTTC. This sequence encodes CASSSRTGANTYEQYF. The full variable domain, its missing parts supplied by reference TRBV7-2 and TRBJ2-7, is GAGVSQSPSNKVTEKGKDVELRCDPISGHTALYWYRQSLGQGLEFLIYFQGNSAPDKSGLPSDRFSAERTGGSVSTLTIQRTQQEDSAVYLCASSSRTGANTYEQYFGPGTRLTVT.